Shown below are 17 T cell receptor beta chains from a single sample sequenced in a study of control samples from healthy donors and cancer patients. Only in-frame clones appear in the TCRdb table, and some are missing; sequencing was by immunoSEQ multiplex PCR. The data contain about 150,000 clones, 93% of them seen just once; the ten biggest clones take up over 2%. Sequences were obtained from blood. The source of these receptors is a man aged 50 to 59 in good health.

The rearrangement joins TRBV7-9 to TRBJ1-5; 8 positions match TRBD1. The J segment lost 1 base and the V segment lost 1 base, leaving 3 bases of the junction unmatched. Germline CDR1 SEHNR, CDR2 FQNEAQ (reference sequence). The CDR3 sequence is 16 residues long. The CDR3 protein is CASSLVSGGSNQPQHF. DNA for the CDR3: TGTGCCAGCAGCTTAGTTTCAGGGGGCAGCAATCAGCCCCAGCATTTT. The whole variable domain, filled in from reference TRBV7-9 and TRBJ1-5, reads DTGVSQNPRHKITKRGQNVTFRCDPISEHNRLYWYRQTLGQGPEFLTYFQNEAQLEKSRLLSDRFSAERPKGSFSTLEIQRTEQGDSAMYLCASSLVSGGSNQPQHFGDGTRLSIL.

This chain joins TRBV10-3 and TRBJ1-2; TRBD1 aligns across 9 bases. CDR1 and CDR2 (germline): ENHRY, SYGVKD. V dropped 2 bases and J dropped 7; count of bases not matched to a gene: 8. CDR3 length: 15 residues. CDR3 protein: CAISERQGVLGGYTF. CDR3 nucleotide sequence: TGTGCCATCAGTGAGCGACAGGGGGTTTTAGGTGGCTACACCTTC.

The chain has TRBV11-2 and TRBJ2-6, with D tentatively TRBD2 (5 bases). The V and J ends lost 0 bases and 1 base respectively, with 7 bases between them. Germline CDR1 is SGHAT and CDR2 is FQNNGV. This CDR3 spans 16 amino acids. CDR3 DNA: TGTGCCAGCAGCTTAGATGGAGGTTCTGGGGCCAACGTCCTGACTTTC. It is translated as CASSLDGGSGANVLTF.

The chain is built from TRBV27 and TRBJ1-5, with 7 nucleotides matching TRBD1. Trimming removed 3 bases from V and 2 bases from J; junction bases left unmatched: 1. This CDR3 region has 14 residues. Germline V gene lookup returns CDR1 MNHEY and CDR2 SMNVEV (reference sequence). CDR3 nucleotides: TGTGCCAGCAGTTTCGGACAGGGCAATCAGCCCCAGCATTTT. This encodes CASSFGQGNQPQHF.

The genes are TRBV10-2 and TRBJ2-1; tentative D call: TRBD2 (6 bases). Trimming removed 7 bases at V and 7 bases at J, with 14 bases between. Germline V gene sequence: CDR1 WSHSY, CDR2 SAAADI. This CDR3 has 13 residues. In nucleotides, the CDR3 is TGCGCCAGCAAAGAAAGCGGGCTTAATGAGCAGTTCTTC. Protein product: CASKESGLNEQFF.

J is TRBJ2-2 and V is TRBV7-3; TRBD2 matches 7 bases. Losses at the gene ends were 5 bases for V and 0 bases for J; bases not matched to a gene: 6. CDR1 is SGHTA and CDR2 is FQGTGA in the germline V gene. The CDR3 is made up of 16 amino acids. CDR3 amino acids: CASSLPSGANTGELFF. The DNA of the CDR3 is TGTGCCAGCAGCCTACCTAGCGGAGCGAACACCGGGGAGCTGTTTTTT. Using reference TRBV7-3 and TRBJ2-2 for the parts outside the CDR3, the full variable domain is GAGVSQTPSNKVTEKGKYVELRCDPISGHTALYWYRQSLGQGPEFLIYFQGTGAADDSGLPNDRFFAVRPEGSVSTLKIQRTERGDSAVYLCASSLPSGANTGELFFGEGSRLTVL.

The rearrangement uses TRBV6-5 and TRBJ2-2, with D possibly being TRBD1 (5 bases). Trimming took off 10 bases at V and 5 bases at J, with 20 bases between the two ends. Looked up from germline, CDR1 is MNHEY and CDR2 is SVGAGI. The CDR3 sequence is 15 residues long. CDR3 DNA sequence: TGTGCCACCACGGTCCTGTTGGGGCAAACCGGGGAGCTGTTTTTT. Amino acid sequence: CATTVLLGQTGELFF.

The V call is TRBV19, the J call TRBJ2-3; 8 bases are a match to TRBD2. The CDR3 extends over 15 amino acids. With V trimmed by 0 bases and J by 4 bases, 3 bases remained unmatched. From germline, CDR1 is LNHDA and CDR2 SQIVND (reference sequence). The CDR3, as DNA: TGTGCCAGTAGTATAGAGACGGGAGGGGCAGATACGCAGTATTTT. As protein: CASSIETGGADTQYF. Supplemented by reference TRBV19 and TRBJ2-3, the full variable domain reads DGGITQSPKYLFRKEGQNVTLSCEQNLNHDAMYWYRQDPGQGLRLIYYSQIVNDFQKGDIAEGYSVSREKKESFPLTVTSAQKNPTAFYLCASSIETGGADTQYFGPGTRLTVL.

This clone was seen just once. The V call is TRBV10-1, the J call TRBJ2-1; weak D call: TRBD2 (6 bases). Trimming removed 4 bases from V and 2 bases from J, with 12 bases in between. Germline assignment: CDR1 WNHNN and CDR2 SYGVQD (reference sequence). The CDR3 runs 15 residues. The CDR3 bases are TGCGCCAGCAGTGGAGATAGCGGAGCCTACAATGAGCAGTTCTTC. It codes for CASSGDSGAYNEQFF.

The chain recombines TRBV11-2 with TRBJ2-3, with 10 bases that match TRBD2. Looked up from germline, CDR1 is SGHAT and CDR2 is FQNNGV. The CDR3 loop spans 16 amino acids. V trimming: 0 bases; J trimming: 4 bases; junction bases outside the gene matches: 4. The DNA of the CDR3 is TGTGCCAGCAGCTTAGATCCTAGCGGGAGTGCAGATACGCAGTATTTT. Translation: CASSLDPSGSADTQYF.

The chain has TRBV15 and TRBJ2-1; 11 nucleotides align to TRBD2. The CDR3 length is 13 residues. V shed 11 bases, J shed 4 bases, and the junction held 4 bases outside the gene matches. Germline-derived CDR1 and CDR2 are LNHNV and YYDKDF (reference sequence). CDR3 sequence (DNA): TGTGCCTCTGGGACTAGCGGTTACAATGAGCAGTTCTTC. As protein: CASGTSGYNEQFF. Complete variable domain (other parts from reference TRBV15 and TRBJ2-1): DAMVIQNPRYQVTQFGKPVTLSCSQTLNHNVMYWYQQKSSQAPKLLFHYYDKDFNNEADTPDNFQSRRPNTSFCFLDIRSPGLGDTAMYLCASGTSGYNEQFFGPGTRLTVL.

The genes are TRBV24-1 and TRBJ2-7; 11 positions agree with TRBD1. Per germline, CDR1 KGHDR and CDR2 SFDVKD. The CDR3 covers 14 residues. The V and J ends lost 9 bases and 5 bases, in that order; junction bases with no gene match: 8. The CDR3 loop reads CATLTWTGGDEQYF. CDR3 in DNA: TGTGCCACCCTGACCTGGACAGGGGGCGACGAGCAGTACTTC.

Only one count was recorded for this clone. The CDR3 loop reads CASSHSYSPLHF. For the CDR3, the DNA is TGTGCCAGCAGCCACAGCTATTCACCCCTCCACTTT. The chain joins TRBV11-2 to TRBJ1-6, with D hard to call. The CDR3 has 12 residues. V dropped 5 bases and J dropped 8 bases, with 7 bases sitting between them. In germline, CDR1 is SGHAT, CDR2 FQNNGV.

The chain is built from TRBV29-1 and TRBJ1-1, with D hard to call. V was trimmed by 3 bases and J by 8 bases, leaving 22 bases between them. Germline V gives CDR1 SQVTM, CDR2 ANQGSEA. CDR3 size: 15 residues. In nucleotides, the CDR3 is TGCAGCGTTGACGGGTTGCCGGCACGCCCGACGGAAGCTTTCTTT. This sequence encodes CSVDGLPARPTEAFF.

The chain has TRBV5-1 and TRBJ1-5; D gene uncertain. Trimming shortened V by 1 base and J by 11 bases, and 13 bases separated the two germline ends. Germline V gene sequence: CDR1 SGHRS, CDR2 YFSETQ. This CDR3 comprises 13 residues. The CDR3 sequence is CASSLYGFGTQHF. CDR3 nucleotides: TGCGCCAGCAGCTTGTACGGTTTCGGGACCCAGCATTTT.

The rearrangement links TRBV19 to TRBJ1-1, with 7 bases identical to TRBD1. This CDR3 is built from 15 residues. CDR1 is LNHDA and CDR2 is SQIVND in the germline V gene (reference sequence). The V gene end was trimmed by 2 bases and the J gene end by 13 bases; junction bases not matched to a gene: 16. The CDR3 reads CASSIPGGARALDFF. In nucleotides, the CDR3 is TGTGCCAGTAGTATACCAGGGGGGGCTCGGGCTCTGGATTTCTTT.

This clone was counted once. The CDR3 is CASSLAGVDTQYF. The DNA for the CDR3 is TGTGCCAGCAGCTTAGCTGGGGTAGATACGCAGTATTTT. The chain couples TRBV7-9 to TRBJ2-3; no reliable D call. Trimming pared 0 bases from V and 5 bases from J, leaving 6 bases between. CDR3 size: 13 residues. Germline CDR1 is SEHNR and CDR2 is FQNEAQ (reference sequence).